This T cell receptor (beta chain) stems from a study of blood T cell repertoires in COVID-19. Trimming took 8 bases from V and 9 from J, leaving 29 bases between them. CDR1 SNHLY and CDR2 FYNNEI come from the germline V gene. The CDR3 totals 17 residues. TCRdb's table, derived via immunoSEQ multiplex PCR, lists solely in-frame clones and lacks some. The sample contains around 150,000 clones, over 80% of which appear only once. The material sequenced was PBMCs or T cells enriched from blood (not recorded which). This receptor was taken from an older man who had been exposed to COVID-19. V and J are TRBV2 and TRBJ1-3, with D possibly TRBD1 on 6 matching bases. The CDR3 nucleotides are TGTGCCAGCGTGGGTTGGCAGGGGTCCATATCGGGTAGCACCATATATTTT. Its translation: CASVGWQGSISGSTIYF.